These 10 T cell receptor beta chains share one sample of origin, sequenced in a study of T-cell reconstitution after alpha-beta-depleted transplantation in children. This sample's TCRbeta library carried unique molecular identifier barcodes. From the PCR reads, TCRdb called clonotypes with MiXCR, one entry per CDR3 protein. The sample carries about 110,000 distinct CDR3 sequences, 10% recorded once. The input for sequencing was PBMCs, taken before TCRalphabeta/CD19-depleted stem cell transplant. These receptors were obtained from a boy aged 2 to 10 with acute lymphoblastic leukemia, due to receive a stem cell transplant.

This clonotype was seen a few times. The chain has TRBV20-1 and TRBJ2-5; tentatively, D is TRBD2 (5 bases). Trimming cost V 2 bases and J 2 bases, with 9 bases left between them. The CDR3 has 13 residues. The germline V gene has CDR1 DFQATT and CDR2 SNEGSKA (reference sequence). CDR3 amino acids: CSARRSGQETQYF. The DNA for the CDR3 is TGCAGTGCTAGAAGGTCGGGACAAGAGACCCAGTACTTC.

This chain joins TRBV20-1 and TRBJ1-5; D possibly corresponds to TRBD1 (5 bases). Germline V gene lookup returns CDR1 DFQATT and CDR2 SNEGSKA (reference sequence). V was cut by 5 bases and J by 4 bases, with 18 bases left in between. This CDR3 is built from 15 residues. CDR3 coding DNA: TGCAGTGCTTCCCAGAGTACAGGCCCAAATCAGCCCCAGCATTTT. Translating it yields CSASQSTGPNQPQHF.

This clonotype has more than one count but fewer than ten. The chain has TRBV20-1 and TRBJ1-5; no clear D gene. Trimming shortened V by 3 bases and J by 4 bases, and 13 bases separated the two germline ends. The CDR3 is 14 residues long. The germline V gene encodes CDR1 DFQATT and CDR2 SNEGSKA (reference sequence). The CDR3 sequence is CSASRQPGNQPQHF. CDR3 sequence (DNA): TGCAGTGCTAGTCGTCAACCGGGGAATCAGCCCCAGCATTTT.

The DNA of the CDR3 is TGCGCCAGCAGCCAAGTTCGGGGAAGGAATTCACCCCTCCACTTT. Its protein product is CASSQVRGRNSPLHF. The rearrangement links TRBV4-1 to TRBJ1-6, with D unclear. This CDR3 has 15 amino acids. V gave up 1 base and J gave up 7 bases, with 11 bases separating them. From germline, CDR1 is MGHRA and CDR2 YSYEKL.

The CDR3 protein is CSARKTSGRALIPNEQFF. The CDR3 region has the DNA TGCAGTGCTAGAAAGACTAGCGGGAGGGCCCTAATACCGAATGAGCAGTTCTTC. The chain joins TRBV20-1 to TRBJ2-1, with 14 bases lining up with TRBD2. The V gene's germline CDR1 is DFQATT and CDR2 SNEGSKA (reference sequence). After removal of 2 bases from V and 7 bases from J, the junction contained 13 bases not matched to a gene. The CDR3 is made up of 18 amino acids.

This clonotype was observed a handful of times. The chain employs TRBV20-1 and TRBJ1-2; a possible D gene is TRBD1 (5 bases). Germline lookup yields CDR1 DFQATT and CDR2 SNEGSKA (reference sequence). Trimming cost V 0 bases and J 4 bases, with 6 bases left between them. The CDR3 runs 12 residues. CDR3: CSARETAYGYTF. The CDR3 nucleotides read TGCAGTGCTAGAGAGACAGCCTATGGCTACACCTTC.

The rearrangement uses TRBV2 and TRBJ2-3, with TRBD1 as a possible D gene (5 bases). V lost 7 bases and J lost 3, with 11 bases in between. CDR1 and CDR2 (germline): SNHLY, FYNNEI. The CDR3 sequence is 13 residues long. The DNA for the CDR3 is TGTGCCAGCACCTGGGGCTTGACAGATACGCAGTATTTT. It specifies CASTWGLTDTQYF. The full variable domain, with the rest looked up from reference TRBV2 and TRBJ2-3, is EPEVTQTPSHQVTQMGQEVILRCVPISNHLYFYWYRQILGQKVEFLVSFYNNEISEKSEIFDDQFSVERPDGSNFTLKIRSTKLEDSAMYFCASTWGLTDTQYFGPGTRLTVL.

This clonotype was found a few times. The chain carries TRBV12-3 or TRBV12-4 and TRBJ2-1, with 7 bases fitting TRBD2. The CDR3 is 12 amino acids. V trimming: 8 bases; J trimming: 4 bases; junction bases outside the gene matches: 2. The CDR3 sequence: CASGGRYNEQFF. The CDR3 bases are TGTGCCAGCGGCGGGAGATACAATGAGCAGTTCTTC.

There are many counts of this clonotype. A junction end diverges from the germline sequence, so it may reflect a read error. The chain has TRBV5-1 and TRBJ2-3, with D perhaps matching TRBD2 (6 bases). The CDR3 is made up of 15 amino acids. Germline CDR1 is SGHRS and CDR2 is YFSETQ. This chain's CDR3 is CASSLGLGRTDTQYF. The CDR3, as DNA: TGCGCCAGCAGTTTGGGACTGGGGCGCACAGATACGCAGTATTTT.

This clonotype was seen repeatedly, ten times or more. The CDR3 is CASSLGTGSGNQPQHF. CDR3 nucleotides: TGTGCCAGCAGCTTGGGGACAGGGTCGGGGAATCAGCCCCAGCATTTT. The chain uses TRBV7-9 and TRBJ1-5, with TRBD1 matching 9 bases. This CDR3 has 16 amino acids. V shed 3 bases and J 4 bases; nucleotides not matched to a gene: 7. Germline CDR1 and CDR2: SEHNR and FQNEAQ (reference sequence).